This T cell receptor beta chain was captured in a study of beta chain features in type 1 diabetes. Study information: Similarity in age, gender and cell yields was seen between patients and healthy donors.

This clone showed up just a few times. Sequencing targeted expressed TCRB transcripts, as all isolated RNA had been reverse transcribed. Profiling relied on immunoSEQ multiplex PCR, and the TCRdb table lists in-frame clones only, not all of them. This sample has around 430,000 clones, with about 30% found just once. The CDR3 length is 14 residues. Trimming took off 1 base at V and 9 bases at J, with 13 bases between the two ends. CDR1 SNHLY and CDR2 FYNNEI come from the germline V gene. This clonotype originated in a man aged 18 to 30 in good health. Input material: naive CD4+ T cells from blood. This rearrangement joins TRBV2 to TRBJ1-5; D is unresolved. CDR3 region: CASSEVGLLGPQHF. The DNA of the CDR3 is TGTGCCAGCAGTGAAGTGGGCCTCCTAGGGCCCCAGCATTTT.